These 32 T cell receptor beta chains originate from one sample sequenced in a study of blood T cell repertoires in COVID-19. Clones were read by immunoSEQ multiplex PCR, and TCRdb kept only the in-frame ones, dropping some. The table shows 300,000 to 350,000 clones, with roughly 87% occurring only once. Sample: PBMCs or T cells enriched from blood (not recorded which). The receptors here all came from a woman in her 30s who had recovered from COVID-19.

The chain is built from TRBV6-5 and TRBJ1-1; 7 positions agree with TRBD1. The CDR3 spans 14 residues. The ends lost 5 bases at V and 5 bases at J; junction bases unmatched: 8. Germline assignment: CDR1 MNHEY and CDR2 SVGAGI. The CDR3 nucleotides read TGTGCCAGCAGTACCCCAGGGGGAAGGACTGAAGCTTTCTTT. Encoded protein: CASSTPGGRTEAFF.

V and J are TRBV3-1 (or the pseudogene TRBV3-2) and TRBJ2-5; TRBD2 might be the D (5 bases). Germline V gene sequence: CDR1 LGHDT, CDR2 YNNKEL (reference sequence). CDR3 length: 16 residues. The V gene lost 1 base and the J gene lost 2 bases, with 14 bases spanning the gap. The CDR3 coding sequence is TGTGCCAGCAGCCAAGGCCCTTGGGGAGCTCAAGAGACCCAGTACTTC. It translates to CASSQGPWGAQETQYF.

The rearrangement links TRBV19 to TRBJ1-5; D remains unclear. The CDR3 covers 15 residues. Germline V gives CDR1 LNHDA, CDR2 SQIVND (reference sequence). Trimming cost V 7 bases and J 3 bases, with 16 bases left between them. In DNA form, the CDR3 reads TGTGCCAGTACCCAGAGTCCGGGAAACAATCAGCCCCAGCATTTT. It yields the protein CASTQSPGNNQPQHF.

This chain connects TRBV6-5 to TRBJ2-7; D is unresolved. The V and J ends lost 2 bases and 3 bases respectively, with 8 bases between them. Germline V gives CDR1 MNHEY, CDR2 SVGAGI. The CDR3 spans 13 residues. For the CDR3, the DNA is TGTGCCAGCAGTTACGGGCTGATCTACGAGCAGTACTTC. This encodes CASSYGLIYEQYF.

J is TRBJ1-5 and V is TRBV5-8, with D perhaps matching TRBD1 (5 bases). Germline CDR1 is SGHTS and CDR2 is YDEGEE. Trimming removed 0 bases from V and 8 bases from J, with 15 bases in between. The CDR3 length is 15 residues. The CDR3 bases are TGTGCCAGCAGCTTGGCAGGGTTTAGGGAAGAGCCCCAGCATTTT. Protein: CASSLAGFREEPQHF.

The V call is TRBV24-1, the J call TRBJ1-5, with a weak D call TRBD1 (5 bases). The CDR3 runs 16 residues. CDR1 is KGHDR and CDR2 is SFDVKD in the germline V gene. V was trimmed by 3 bases and J by 4 bases, leaving 15 bases between them. CDR3 DNA: TGTGCCACCAGTGATACGACGGGGGGGAGAAATCAGCCCCAGCATTTT. Amino acid sequence: CATSDTTGGRNQPQHF.

This sequence joins TRBV5-6 and TRBJ2-3; 7 bases match TRBD1. The V and J ends lost 2 bases and 5 bases, in that order; junction bases with no gene match: 8. Germline lookup yields CDR1 SGHDT and CDR2 YYEEEE. This CDR3 comprises 15 residues. As DNA, the CDR3 is TGTGCCAGCAGCTTTTTGGGCAGGGGGAAAGATACGCAGTATTTT. Translating gives CASSFLGRGKDTQYF.

CDR3 bases: TGTGCCAGTAGTAAGACAGGGAGCTACAATGAGCAGTTCTTC. Protein: CASSKTGSYNEQFF. The V call is TRBV19, the J call TRBJ2-1; TRBD1 agrees at 7 bases. CDR1 and CDR2 (germline): LNHDA, SQIVND (reference sequence). The trim removed 4 bases at V and 3 bases at J, leaving 3 bases unmatched. The CDR3 is 14 amino acids.

The V call is TRBV3-1 (or the pseudogene TRBV3-2), the J call TRBJ1-4; D is uncertain. Germline V gene sequence: CDR1 LGHDT, CDR2 YNNKEL (reference sequence). CDR3 length equals 13 residues. Trimming removed 1 base at V and 7 bases at J, with 7 bases between. For the CDR3, the DNA is TGTGCCAGCAGCCAAGCTCCGGGTGAAAAACTGTTTTTT. Translation gives CASSQAPGEKLFF.

This clone was detected only once. Other DNA sequences in this specimen translate into the identical CDR3. V usage is TRBV5-1 and J usage is TRBJ2-1; tentatively, D is TRBD2 (5 bases). This CDR3 region has 16 residues. V was shortened by 0 bases and J by 0 bases, with 10 bases between the two germline ends. The germline gives CDR1 SGHRS, CDR2 YFSETQ. CDR3 sequence reads: CASSLVPGSSYNEQFF. The CDR3 coding sequence is TGCGCCAGCAGCTTGGTTCCTGGGAGCTCCTACAATGAGCAGTTCTTC.

V gene TRBV28 combines with J gene TRBJ2-1, with 13 positions matching TRBD2. Germline V CDR1 and CDR2: MDHEN, SYDVKM. The CDR3 is 14 amino acids. V trimming: 5 bases; J trimming: 7 bases; junction bases outside the gene matches: 2. DNA of the CDR3: TGTGCCAGCAGTACTAGCGGGGGGGTGAATGAGCAGTTCTTC. It specifies CASSTSGGVNEQFF.

This clone was seen a single time. The CDR3 nucleotides read TGTGCCAGCACCGCGCGACAGGGGGCATCGTACGAGCAGTACTTC. The encoded protein is CASTARQGASYEQYF. This sequence joins TRBV6-5 and TRBJ2-7, with 10 bases aligning to TRBD1. The trim removed 7 bases at V and 4 bases at J, leaving 10 bases unmatched. Per the germline V gene, CDR1 is MNHEY and CDR2 is SVGAGI. This CDR3 region has 15 residues.

This sequence joins TRBV2 and TRBJ2-6, with D unclear. Germline CDR1 is SNHLY and CDR2 is FYNNEI. Trimming pared 1 base from V and 1 base from J, leaving 5 bases between. The CDR3 length is 15 residues. The DNA of the CDR3 is TGTGCCAGCAGTGAAGTCCTTTCTGGGGCCAACGTCCTGACTTTC. This encodes CASSEVLSGANVLTF.

The gene calls are TRBV28 and TRBJ1-5; 10 bases are a match to TRBD1. This CDR3 is built from 14 residues. Trimming at V came to 2 bases and at J to 6 bases, leaving 1 base not matched to a gene. Germline CDR1 MDHEN, CDR2 SYDVKM. The CDR3 is CASSLGTGVQPQHF. The CDR3 DNA reads TGTGCCAGCAGTTTAGGGACAGGGGTTCAGCCCCAGCATTTT.

This clone was found a few times. The chain is built from TRBV5-4 and TRBJ2-1, with a tentative D call TRBD1 (6 bases). The CDR3 extends over 15 amino acids. Germline V gene data show CDR1 as SGHNT and CDR2 as YYREEE (reference sequence). Trimming removed 2 bases at V and 6 bases at J, with 15 bases between. CDR3 residues: CASSFGGTGSNEQFF. The CDR3 nucleotides read TGTGCCAGCAGCTTCGGTGGTACAGGGTCCAATGAGCAGTTCTTC.

The table lists this clone with a count of one. The chain uses TRBV10-3 and TRBJ2-1; 11 positions agree with TRBD2. Germline V gene sequence: CDR1 ENHRY, CDR2 SYGVKD. The CDR3 consists of 13 residues. The J segment lost 5 bases and the V segment lost 8 bases, leaving 2 bases of the junction unmatched. The CDR3 loop is CAIASGGNNEQFF. The CDR3 region has the DNA TGTGCCATCGCTAGCGGGGGGAACAATGAGCAGTTCTTC.

The rearrangement links TRBV7-2 to TRBJ1-3; D perhaps matches TRBD1 (5 bases). This CDR3 region has 14 residues. CDR1 and CDR2 (germline): SGHTA, FQGNSA. The V and J ends lost 8 bases and 2 bases respectively, with 13 bases between them. CDR3 sequence reads: CASSGHRAGNTIYF. CDR3 in DNA: TGTGCCAGCTCCGGACATAGGGCTGGAAACACCATATATTTT.

This chain connects TRBV3-1 (or the pseudogene TRBV3-2) to TRBJ1-5; TRBD1 is a possible D gene (6 bases). Germline V gives CDR1 LGHDT, CDR2 YNNKEL (reference sequence). The CDR3 totals 17 residues. V was pared by 0 bases and J by 6 bases, with 18 bases between. CDR3 protein: CASSQDRGGAYPQPQHF. CDR3 coding DNA: TGTGCCAGCAGCCAAGATCGCGGGGGCGCGTACCCTCAGCCCCAGCATTTT.

The chain combines TRBV20-1 with TRBJ2-7, with D perhaps matching TRBD2 (6 bases). This CDR3 contains 9 residues. With 6 bases removed from V and 9 bases from J, the gap between germline ends came to 9 bases. In germline, CDR1 is DFQATT, CDR2 SNEGSKA (reference sequence). The CDR3: CSAGTRQYF. The CDR3, as DNA: TGCAGTGCGGGGACTCGGCAGTACTTC.

The V and J genes are TRBV7-9 and TRBJ2-3; 8 bases match TRBD1. J was trimmed by 3 bases and V by 1 base; bases with no gene match: 3. The CDR3 totals 15 residues. Per the germline V gene, CDR1 is SEHNR and CDR2 is FQNEAQ (reference sequence). CDR3 nucleotides: TGTGCCAGCAGCTTAGAGCGACAGGGGACAGATACGCAGTATTTT. It specifies CASSLERQGTDTQYF.

The table lists this clone with a count of one. The chain uses TRBV6-1 and TRBJ2-3; TRBD2 matches at 8 bases. This CDR3 contains 16 residues. V was pared by 3 bases and J by 2 bases, with 7 bases of the junction left unmatched. The V gene's germline CDR1 is MNHNS and CDR2 SASEGT. CDR3 DNA: TGTGCCAGCAGTGATCTCGGGGGGGCCGTCACAGATACGCAGTATTTT. This translates into CASSDLGGAVTDTQYF.

This clone was seen a few times. The chain couples TRBV3-1 (or the pseudogene TRBV3-2) to TRBJ2-2; 9 bases are a match to TRBD2. Germline CDR1 and CDR2: LGHDT and YNNKEL (reference sequence). Unmatched junction bases numbered 8, after V lost 4 bases and J lost 5 bases. The CDR3 spans 16 residues. The CDR3 coding sequence is TGTGCCAGCAGCCTTGGGGCGAGCGGGGGGACCGGGGAGCTGTTTTTT. Translating gives CASSLGASGGTGELFF.

The chain is built from TRBV7-9 and TRBJ1-5; perhaps TRBD1 as D (6 bases). Germline lookup yields CDR1 SEHNR and CDR2 FQNEAQ (reference sequence). The CDR3 extends over 15 amino acids. V lost 5 bases and J 4 bases, leaving 15 bases between the germline ends. The CDR3 is CASSPVGDRNQPQHF. The CDR3 nucleotides are TGTGCCAGCAGCCCCGTCGGCGACAGGAATCAGCCCCAGCATTTT.

J is TRBJ1-4 and V is TRBV10-2, with D uncertain. V dropped 6 bases and J dropped 2 bases, with 10 bases sitting between them. The germline CDR1 and CDR2 sequences are WSHSY and SAAADI. CDR3 length: 14 residues. As DNA, the CDR3 is TGCGCCAGCAGGCGTTGGAGGACTAATGAAAAACTGTTTTTT. This codes for CASRRWRTNEKLFF.

This sequence joins TRBV5-4 and TRBJ1-6, with 8 bases matching TRBD1. The length of the CDR3 is 14 residues. V was pared by 4 bases and J by 10 bases, with 7 bases of the junction left unmatched. The germline V gene has CDR1 SGHNT and CDR2 YYREEE (reference sequence). In nucleotides, the CDR3 is TGTGCCAGCAGCCCGACAGGGGCAAACTCACCCCTCCACTTT. Its protein is CASSPTGANSPLHF.

V and J are TRBV4-1 and TRBJ1-3; 9 nucleotides line up with TRBD1. The CDR3 is made up of 19 amino acids. After removal of 0 bases from V and 0 bases from J, the junction contained 9 bases not matched to a gene. Germline CDR1 reads MGHRA; CDR2 reads YSYEKL. The chain's CDR3 is CASSQDTGQGPSSGNTIYF. The CDR3 bases are TGCGCCAGCAGCCAAGATACGGGACAGGGCCCTAGCTCTGGAAACACCATATATTTT.

This chain uses TRBV2 with TRBJ1-1; D not certain. Germline values: CDR1 SNHLY, CDR2 FYNNEI. The CDR3 covers 12 residues. V was shortened by 7 bases and J by 4 bases, with 10 bases between the two germline ends. The CDR3 sequence: CASNIRGTEAFF. In nucleotides, the CDR3 is TGTGCCAGCAACATTAGAGGCACTGAAGCTTTCTTT.

This clone turned up a few times. The chain joins TRBV28 to TRBJ1-2; TRBD1 agrees at 11 bases. V was pared by 2 bases and J by 4 bases, with 3 bases of the junction left unmatched. This CDR3 has 15 residues. CDR1 is MDHEN, CDR2 SYDVKM, per germline. CDR3 coding DNA: TGTGCCAGCAGTTTAATCGGGACAGGGGGCTATGGCTACACCTTC. Protein: CASSLIGTGGYGYTF.

The chain carries TRBV7-9 and TRBJ2-7; possibly TRBD2 for D (7 bases). The germline gives CDR1 SEHNR, CDR2 FQNEAQ (reference sequence). Deletions cut 5 bases from V and 3 bases from J, with 14 bases between. The CDR3 covers 14 residues. The CDR3 protein is CASSAGGGHYEQYF. As DNA, the CDR3 is TGTGCCAGCAGCGCAGGCGGGGGCCACTACGAGCAGTACTTC.

V gene TRBV3-1 (or the pseudogene TRBV3-2) combines with J gene TRBJ1-1; D remains ambiguous. V lost 1 base and J 5 bases, leaving 8 bases between the germline ends. There are 13 residues in the CDR3. Germline V gives CDR1 LGHDT, CDR2 YNNKEL (reference sequence). In DNA form, the CDR3 reads TGTGCCAGCAGCCAAGGCCCGGTGACTGAAGCTTTCTTT. Protein sequence: CASSQGPVTEAFF.

The genes are TRBV19 and TRBJ1-2; D might be TRBD1 (5 bases). CDR3 length equals 13 residues. CDR1 and CDR2 (germline): LNHDA, SQIVND (reference sequence). V lost 10 bases to trimming and J lost 5 bases, with 17 bases between them. CDR3 residues: CAIRGEPTYGYTF. The DNA for the CDR3 is TGTGCCATTCGGGGGGAACCGACATATGGCTACACCTTC.

The CDR3 spells CASSSDRVVGETQYF. CDR3 sequence (DNA): TGTGCCAGCAGCTCCGACAGGGTAGTAGGGGAGACCCAGTACTTC. V is TRBV11-2 and J is TRBJ2-5; 7 bases fit TRBD1. The germline V gene has CDR1 SGHAT and CDR2 FQNNGV. This CDR3 is 15 amino acids long. Unmatched junction bases numbered 10, after V lost 4 bases and J lost 5 bases.